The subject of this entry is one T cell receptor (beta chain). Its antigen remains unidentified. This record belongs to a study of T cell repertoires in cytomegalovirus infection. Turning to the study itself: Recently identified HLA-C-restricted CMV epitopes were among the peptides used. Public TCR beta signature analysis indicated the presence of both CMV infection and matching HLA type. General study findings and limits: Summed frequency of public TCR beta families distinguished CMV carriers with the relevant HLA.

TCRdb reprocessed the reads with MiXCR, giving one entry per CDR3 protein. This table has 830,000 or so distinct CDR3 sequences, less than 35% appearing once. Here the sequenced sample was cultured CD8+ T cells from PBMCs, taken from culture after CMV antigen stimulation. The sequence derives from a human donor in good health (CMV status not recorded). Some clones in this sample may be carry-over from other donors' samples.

In nucleotides, the CDR3 is TGTGCCACCAAGGGAGGGGGGCACCCTCCGCATTTT. It encodes CATKGGGHPPHF. The chain joins TRBV19 to TRBJ1-5; D may be TRBD1 (6 bases). The CDR3 is 12 residues long. Deletions cut 10 bases from V and 15 bases from J, with 22 bases between. Germline CDR1 reads LNHDA; CDR2 reads SQIVND (reference sequence).